This T cell receptor beta chain was sequenced for a study of OX40 agonist ivuxolimab in advanced cancers. Germline V CDR1 and CDR2: LGHNA, YNFKEQ. Trimming shortened V by 1 base and J by 6 bases, and 17 bases separated the two germline ends. The CDR3 sequence is 16 residues long. Repertoires were generated with immunoSEQ multiplex PCR, while TCRdb's copy carries only in-frame clones and drops some. The data hold approximately 69,000 clones, with about nine tenths observed a single time. Notes on this clone: Its antigen is currently unknown.

Overall study results and limits: Dosing at 0.1 to 3.0 mg/kg was accompanied by clonal expansion of CD4+ and CD8+ blood T cells by week 6.

The input for sequencing was CD4+ or CD8+ T cells sorted from blood, taken in a trial of the OX40 agonist ivuxolimab. V is TRBV4-2 and J is TRBJ2-3; D tentatively fits TRBD1 or TRBD2 (6 bases each). The clonotype was recovered from an adult with an advanced solid tumor such as melanoma, head and neck, liver or kidney cancer. CDR3 sequence: CASSQGEVGGDDTQYF. The CDR3 bases are TGTGCCAGCAGCCAAGGGGAAGTGGGGGGCGATGATACGCAGTATTTT.